A selection of T cell receptor beta chains follows, all from one sample in a study of blood T cell repertoires in COVID-19. Method: immunoSEQ multiplex PCR; TCRdb's copy keeps in-frame clones and lacks some. The sample carries about 200,000 clones, around four fifths recorded once. Sequenced: peripheral blood. Every receptor here comes from a man in his 60s with COVID-19, enrolled during active disease. Each CDR3 is given with its conserved first and last residue. The D gene is left open where the match is weak.

>TRBV14|TRBJ1-6|NA
CASSQDQGGSPLHF
>TRBV5-1|TRBJ1-2|TRBD1
CASSSGDRPPSDGYTF
>TRBV3-1/TRBV3-2|TRBJ1-2|TRBD1
CASSPLQGASGYTF
>TRBV10-2|TRBJ1-5|TRBD1
CASSESGTGYQPQHF
>TRBV4-1|TRBJ2-5|TRBD2
CASSQVDLGGRARETQYF
>TRBV2|TRBJ1-2|NA
CASSEGRGVYGYTF
>TRBV6-5|TRBJ2-7|NA
CASSYSRGNGLREQYF
>TRBV4-1|TRBJ1-1|TRBD1
CASSYTGDMNTEAFF
>TRBV7-9|TRBJ2-3|NA
CASSLRLTDTQYF
>TRBV20-1|TRBJ2-1|TRBD2
CSASASGRPSYNEQFF
>TRBV6-2/TRBV6-3|TRBJ1-5|NA
CASSFDGEGNQPQHF
>TRBV7-9|TRBJ2-3|TRBD2
CASSPLSGGPDTQYF
>TRBV28|TRBJ2-7|NA
CASSLRGYEQYF
>TRBV29-1|TRBJ2-3|NA
CSVEIDRTDTQYF
>TRBV6-2/TRBV6-3|TRBJ1-2|NA
CASSYLESWGYTF
>TRBV19|TRBJ1-5|TRBD1
CASSMDRGRQPQHF
>TRBV7-9|TRBJ2-1|TRBD1
CASSLVGTGVQHEQFF
>TRBV6-6|TRBJ2-2|TRBD2
CASSYLAGGTGELFF
>TRBV5-4|TRBJ1-1|NA
CASSFGGRHTNTEAFF
>TRBV3-1/TRBV3-2|TRBJ1-3|TRBD1
CASSPAQGGSGNTIYF
>TRBV5-4|TRBJ2-1|TRBD2
CASQRAGEYNEQFF
>TRBV5-8|TRBJ1-2|NA
CASSLGGNTGAGGYTF
>TRBV28|TRBJ1-1|NA
CASSRTRSSGAEAFF
>TRBV12-5|TRBJ1-1|NA
CASGLVLTANTEAFF
>TRBV10-1|TRBJ1-6|NA
CASSPSREEPLHF
>TRBV19|TRBJ1-1|NA
CASSSGMDTEAFF
>TRBV29-1|TRBJ2-7|NA
CSASGTGYNEQYF
>TRBV6-5|TRBJ1-1|TRBD1
CASREGQGNTEAFF
>TRBV5-1|TRBJ2-2|NA
CASSFSGATGELFF
>TRBV5-1|TRBJ1-4|TRBD1
CASSWDRPNEKLFF
>TRBV6-5|TRBJ2-3|TRBD1
CASRKLQGATDTQYF
>TRBV6-6|TRBJ1-1|NA
CASSYNSNTEAFF
>TRBV7-9|TRBJ1-1|NA
CASSRSDRSNTEAFF
>TRBV5-4|TRBJ2-7|TRBD1
CASSLAGTASTYEQYF
>TRBV5-5|TRBJ2-7|TRBD2
CASSLETSGSRTYEQYF
>TRBV15|TRBJ1-5|NA
CATSRGAEVGNQPQHF
>TRBV5-5|TRBJ2-2|NA
CASSLGGPTNTGELFF
>TRBV28|TRBJ1-1|NA
CASSFGAWATEAFF
>TRBV6-2/TRBV6-3|TRBJ2-3|NA
CASSSRDTQYF
>TRBV4-3|TRBJ1-2|NA
CASSLPREGTDGYTF
>TRBV27|TRBJ2-7|TRBD1
CASSLQFRGTYEQYF
>TRBV2|TRBJ2-7|TRBD1
CAAGGDSYEQYF
>TRBV19|TRBJ1-6|TRBD1
CASSIQGAHSPLHF
>TRBV6-5|TRBJ2-3|NA
CASSPGGLHTDTQYF
>TRBV19|TRBJ2-7|NA
CASSTYYEQYF
>TRBV19|TRBJ1-1|TRBD1
CASILGPGQRAFF
>TRBV5-1|TRBJ2-3|NA
CASSWRSRDTQYF